Listed below are T cell receptor beta chains from one sample, sequenced in a study of T cell responses to AZD1222 COVID-19 vaccine. TCRdb's copy holds only in-frame clones and misses some; the assay was immunoSEQ multiplex PCR. The profile shows around 140,000 clones, around 90% of them singletons. The sample was peripheral blood, taken on day 0 of AZD1222 vaccination. The receptors come from an adult in good health. Both conserved end residues are part of each CDR3. The D gene is left open where the match is weak. The listing skips clone size in some rows; elsewhere it reads once, few, many or a size class.

>NA|TRBV11-3|NA|TRBJ1-5
CASSLDLLSRAHQPQHF
TGTGCCAGCAGCTTAGATTTGCTGAGCAGGGCCCATCAGCCCCAGCATTTT
>NA|TRBV4-1|NA|TRBJ2-2
CASSSRGNTGELFF
TGCGCCAGCAGCTCGCGGGGGAACACCGGGGAGCTGTTTTTT
>NA|TRBV7-6|NA|TRBJ2-3
CASSPLSGPHTDTQYF
TGTGCCAGCAGCCCTCTGAGCGGACCCCACACAGATACGCAGTATTTT
>NA|TRBV2|NA|TRBJ2-6
CASHEAGANVLTF
TGTGCCAGCCACGAGGCCGGGGCCAACGTCCTGACTTTC
>NA|TRBV7-3|NA|TRBJ2-1
CASSLIPSGSSYNEQFF
TGTGCCAGCAGCTTAATCCCGAGCGGTAGCTCCTACAATGAGCAGTTCTTC
>NA|TRBV7-8|NA|TRBJ1-3
CASSPNRILGSGNTIYF
TGTGCCAGCAGCCCTAATCGCATTTTAGGCTCTGGAAACACCATATATTTT
>TRBD2|TRBV4-1|once|TRBJ2-7
CASSPGTSGSSSYEQYF
TGCGCCAGCAGTCCCGGGACTAGCGGGTCCAGCTCCTACGAGCAGTACTTC
>TRBD1|TRBV2|NA|TRBJ1-3
CASSPLPGQGGNTIYF
TGTGCCAGCAGTCCGCTACCGGGACAGGGGGGAAACACCATATATTTT
>NA|TRBV2|NA|TRBJ2-2
CARKTGTNTGELFF
TGTGCCAGAAAAACAGGGACGAACACCGGGGAGCTGTTTTTT
>NA|TRBV3-1/TRBV3-2|NA|TRBJ1-1
CASSAGRVTAEAFF
TGTGCCAGCAGCGCCGGACGGGTGACGGCTGAAGCTTTCTTT
>NA|TRBV19|NA|TRBJ2-2
CASSIRPPNTGELFF
TGTGCCAGTAGTATACGTCCTCCTAACACCGGGGAGCTGTTTTTT
>TRBD2|TRBV7-6|NA|TRBJ2-3
CASSSEAGEVGTDTQYF
TGTGCCAGCAGCTCCGAGGCGGGGGAGGTTGGGACAGATACGCAGTATTTT
>TRBD2|TRBV9|NA|TRBJ2-3
CASSGTSGGTDTQYF
TGTGCCAGCAGCGGGACTAGCGGAGGCACAGATACGCAGTATTTT
>TRBD1|TRBV6-4|NA|TRBJ1-5
CASSDSDRENQPQHF
TGTGCCAGCAGTGACTCGGACAGGGAGAATCAGCCCCAGCATTTT
>NA|TRBV28|NA|TRBJ1-5
CASSLMPGYQPQHF
TGTGCCAGCAGCCTTATGCCCGGTTATCAGCCCCAGCATTTT
>NA|TRBV5-4|once|TRBJ2-5
CASSPGWDKETQYF
TGTGCCAGCAGCCCCGGGTGGGATAAAGAGACCCAGTACTTC
>NA|TRBV7-3|once|TRBJ2-7
CASSLRAGSEQYF
TGTGCCAGCAGCTTAAGGGCAGGGTCCGAGCAGTACTTC
>TRBD2|TRBV19|NA|TRBJ2-7
CASSNMVAGAGEQYF
TGTGCCAGTAGTAATATGGTAGCGGGAGCCGGAGAGCAGTACTTC
>NA|TRBV16|NA|TRBJ2-1
CASSQSILGPLSYNEQFF
TGTGCCAGCAGCCAATCGATCTTGGGGCCGTTGTCCTACAATGAGCAGTTCTTC
>NA|TRBV30|NA|TRBJ1-6
CAWNQLTRSYNSPLHF
TGTGCCTGGAACCAACTCACTCGCTCCTATAATTCACCCCTCCACTTT
>NA|TRBV5-6|NA|TRBJ1-2
CASSLGGSYNYGYTF
TGTGCCAGCAGCTTGGGTGGCAGCTATAACTATGGCTACACCTTC
>NA|TRBV18|NA|TRBJ1-5
CASSGGNQPQHF
TGTGCCAGCTCAGGGGGGAATCAGCCCCAGCATTTT
>NA|TRBV7-2|NA|TRBJ1-6
CASSLAEGVYNSPLHF
TGTGCCAGCAGCTTAGCGGAGGGTGTATATAATTCACCCCTCCACTTT
>NA|TRBV9|NA|TRBJ2-1
CASSPGTRDNEQFF
TGTGCCAGCAGCCCCGGGACCCGGGACAATGAGCAGTTCTTC
>NA|TRBV9|NA|TRBJ2-3
CASSVVAAASTDTQYF
TGTGCCAGCAGCGTAGTGGCAGCGGCGAGCACAGATACGCAGTATTTT
>TRBD1|TRBV25-1|NA|TRBJ1-1
CASSDLQGVEAFF
TGTGCCAGCAGTGATTTACAGGGGGTTGAAGCTTTCTTT
>NA|TRBV15|NA|TRBJ1-2
CATSRVRTYGYTF
TGTGCCACCAGCAGAGTCAGGACCTATGGCTACACCTTC
>TRBD2|TRBV4-1|NA|TRBJ2-2
CASSHLAGTRERELFF
TGCGCCAGCAGCCATTTAGCGGGAACCCGGGAGAGGGAGCTGTTTTTT
>TRBD1|TRBV6-4|NA|TRBJ2-3
CASSPGTGGTDTQYF
TGTGCCAGCAGCCCCGGGACAGGGGGCACAGATACGCAGTATTTT
>NA|TRBV4-1|NA|TRBJ2-3
CASSQFRAKTDTQYF
TGCGCCAGCAGCCAGTTCCGGGCCAAAACAGATACGCAGTATTTT
>TRBD1|TRBV3-1/TRBV3-2|once|TRBJ1-1
CASSLHGTGRNTEAFF
TGTGCCAGCAGCCTTCATGGGACAGGAAGAAACACTGAAGCTTTCTTT
>NA|TRBV12-5|once|TRBJ1-4
CASGLLRPTTEDNERLFF
TGTGCTAGTGGTTTGCTGAGGCCTACGACAGAAGATAATGAAAGACTGTTTTTT
>NA|TRBV6-5|NA|TRBJ1-1
CASSLSDGLNTEAFF
TGTGCCAGCAGCCTGTCGGACGGACTGAACACTGAAGCTTTCTTT
>NA|TRBV28|NA|TRBJ2-2
CASSLFRVGELFF
TGTGCCAGCAGTTTATTTAGGGTCGGGGAGCTGTTTTTT
>TRBD1|TRBV3-1/TRBV3-2|NA|TRBJ1-1
CASSQAGGSTEAFF
TGTGCCAGCAGCCAAGCAGGGGGGTCCACTGAAGCTTTCTTT
>NA|TRBV25-1|NA|TRBJ2-1
CASSADWASNEQFF
TGTGCCAGCAGTGCGGACTGGGCCAGCAATGAGCAGTTCTTC
>NA|TRBV5-4|NA|TRBJ2-7
CASSLAGPYEQYF
TGTGCCAGCAGCTTGGCGGGCCCCTACGAGCAGTACTTC
>NA|TRBV24-1|NA|TRBJ2-1
CATSDSGTGDNEQFF
TGTGCCACCAGTGATTCGGGCACGGGGGACAATGAGCAGTTCTTC
>NA|TRBV2|NA|TRBJ2-5
CASSEALLLETQYF
TGTGCCAGCAGTGAAGCGCTTCTTTTGGAGACCCAGTACTTC
>NA|TRBV11-2|once|TRBJ1-5
CASSFGRGNQPQHF
TGTGCCAGCAGCTTCGGACGGGGAAATCAGCCCCAGCATTTT
>TRBD2|TRBV14|NA|TRBJ2-7
CASSQGTSGNSYEQYF
TGTGCCAGCAGCCAAGGGACTAGCGGGAACTCCTACGAGCAGTACTTC
>TRBD2|TRBV11-2|NA|TRBJ2-1
CASSFGTTYNEQFF
TGTGCCAGCAGCTTCGGGACTACCTACAATGAGCAGTTCTTC
>TRBD1|TRBV12-5|NA|TRBJ1-5
CASGPGGYQPQHF
TGTGCTAGTGGTCCAGGGGGTTATCAGCCCCAGCATTTT
>NA|TRBV5-1|NA|TRBJ2-3
CASSSHVNTDTQYF
TGCGCCAGCAGCTCCCACGTCAATACAGATACGCAGTATTTT
>NA|TRBV9|NA|TRBJ1-2
CASSVVPPDSRYGYTF
TGTGCCAGCAGCGTAGTGCCCCCGGATAGTCGGTATGGCTACACCTTC
>NA|TRBV7-3|NA|TRBJ2-3
CASSLGATSTDTQYF
TGTGCCAGCAGCTTAGGGGCGACATCAACAGATACGCAGTATTTT
>TRBD1|TRBV3-1/TRBV3-2|NA|TRBJ1-1
CASSPDPRGLRNTEAFF
TGTGCCAGCAGCCCAGACCCTAGGGGGCTTCGGAACACTGAAGCTTTCTTT
>NA|TRBV5-1|NA|TRBJ2-2
CASSSSPGNAGELFF
TGCGCCAGCAGCTCCTCACCAGGGAACGCCGGGGAGCTGTTTTTT